What follows describes a single T cell receptor (beta chain). In the study's own analysis: Using reference gene primer amplification, nucleated cell counts were estimated. Assay: immunoSEQ multiplex PCR; the TCRdb copy retains only in-frame clones and omits some. V and J calls and clone size are copied from that table; D and trimming were computed from the DNA. The sample shows around 400,000 clones, 80% to 90% of them seen only once. The source of the sample is a study of blood T cell repertoires in COVID-19. The overall study: PBMCs, B-cell-depleted T cells, or T cells were the source of the cDNA or gDNA that made up the material.

Trimming left V 3 bases short and J 5 bases short, with 11 bases between. The CDR3 totals 14 residues. Germline values: CDR1 MNHNS, CDR2 SASEGT. Enrolled during active infection, Seattle patients were then followed longitudinally. This sequence originates from a woman in her twenties or thirties with COVID-19, enrolled during active disease. The chain uses TRBV6-1 and TRBJ1-5; D is unresolved. Sequencing was carried out using peripheral blood. CDR3 coding DNA: TGTGCCAGCAGTGAGGAGGGCGCATATCAGCCCCAGCATTTT. This gives the protein CASSEEGAYQPQHF.